The rows below give T cell receptor beta chains drawn from one sample of a study of T-cell reconstitution after alpha-beta-depleted transplantation in children. TCRdb re-called the PCR reads through MiXCR, storing one row per CDR3 protein. Of 500,000 to 600,000 distinct CDR3 sequences listed, 25% to 30% were seen once; the top ten hold about 35%. The sequencing used PBMCs, collected before TCRalphabeta/CD19-depleted stem cell transplant. The source of these receptors is a boy less than two years old with Wiskott-Aldrich syndrome, due to receive a stem cell transplant. CDR3s include the opening cysteine and the closing phenylalanine or tryptophan. Each record gives: J gene, D gene, V gene, clone size, CDR3 DNA, CDR3 protein. The D gene is left open where the match is weak. The listing skips clone size in some rows; elsewhere it reads once, few, many or a size class.

j_gene: TRBJ2-7; d_gene: -; v_gene: TRBV20-1; abundance: once; CDR3nt: TGCAGTGCTAGGGCTTCGTTCGGTAACGAGCAGTACTTC; CDR3aa: CSARASFGNEQYF
j_gene: TRBJ2-5; d_gene: -; v_gene: TRBV7-2; abundance: -; CDR3nt: TGTGCCAGCAGCTTAGTTAGGCATCATAGAGAGACCCAGTACTTC; CDR3aa: CASSLVRHHRETQYF
j_gene: TRBJ2-2; d_gene: -; v_gene: TRBV20-1; abundance: -; CDR3nt: TGCAGTGCTGACTACGCGAACACCGGGGAGCTGTTTTTT; CDR3aa: CSADYANTGELFF
j_gene: TRBJ2-1; d_gene: -; v_gene: TRBV5-1; abundance: few; CDR3nt: TGCGCCAGCAGCTTGGTCTCCGGTTATGAGCAGTTCTTC; CDR3aa: CASSLVSGYEQFF
j_gene: TRBJ2-1; d_gene: -; v_gene: TRBV15; abundance: few; CDR3nt: TGTGCCACCACTTTTAGCGTAGGGACGACCTACAATGAGCAGTTCTTC; CDR3aa: CATTFSVGTTYNEQFF
j_gene: TRBJ1-1; d_gene: -; v_gene: TRBV5-1; abundance: -; CDR3nt: TGCGCCAGCAGCTTGGCGAGTCCGGCTGAAGCTTTCTTT; CDR3aa: CASSLASPAEAFF
j_gene: TRBJ1-6; d_gene: -; v_gene: TRBV7-3; abundance: -; CDR3nt: TGTGCCAGCAGCTTAATAAGGCAGATCCAGAGGAGCGCCGCATATAATTCACCCCTCCACTTT; CDR3aa: CASSLIRQIQRSAAYNSPLHF
j_gene: TRBJ1-1; d_gene: -; v_gene: TRBV6-5; abundance: few; CDR3nt: TGTGCCAGCAGTTCCCTTTTGCGGGTGTTGCCTTTCTTT; CDR3aa: CASSSLLRVLPFF
j_gene: TRBJ2-1; d_gene: TRBD1; v_gene: TRBV5-1; abundance: few; CDR3nt: TGCGCCAGCAGCGTCGGGACAGTATACAATGAGCAGTTCTTC; CDR3aa: CASSVGTVYNEQFF
j_gene: TRBJ2-1; d_gene: TRBD2; v_gene: TRBV9; abundance: few; CDR3nt: TGTGCCAGCAGCGCATTGGGACTAGCGTTGAACAATGAGCAGTTCTTC; CDR3aa: CASSALGLALNNEQFF
j_gene: TRBJ2-7; d_gene: TRBD1; v_gene: TRBV10-2; abundance: -; CDR3nt: TGCGCCAGCAGTGGAAGCCCCGGACAGGCTAGCAAGCAGTACTTC; CDR3aa: CASSGSPGQASKQYF
j_gene: TRBJ2-2; d_gene: -; v_gene: TRBV21-1; abundance: -; CDR3nt: TGTGCCAGCACCAAAGCTTGGGGACAGGATCATGTGGCCACCGGGGAGCTGTTTTTT; CDR3aa: CASTKAWGQDHVATGELFF
j_gene: TRBJ2-5; d_gene: -; v_gene: TRBV5-1; abundance: -; CDR3nt: TGCGCCAGCAGTAGGTCCAGCTGGGGGGAGACCCAGTACTTC; CDR3aa: CASSRSSWGETQYF
j_gene: TRBJ2-2; d_gene: TRBD2; v_gene: TRBV10-2; abundance: few; CDR3nt: TGCGCCAGCAGTGATTTTGAGCTACTAGCGGCGAACACCGGGGAGCTGTTTTTT; CDR3aa: CASSDFELLAANTGELFF
j_gene: TRBJ2-5; d_gene: -; v_gene: TRBV10-3; abundance: few; CDR3nt: TGTGCCATCAGTAACCTGCGGAAAGAGACCCAGTACTTC; CDR3aa: CAISNLRKETQYF
j_gene: TRBJ2-5; d_gene: TRBD1; v_gene: TRBV14; abundance: -; CDR3nt: TGTGCCAGCAGCCAAGAAGACAGGGAAGAGACCCAGTACTTC; CDR3aa: CASSQEDREETQYF
j_gene: TRBJ1-5; d_gene: -; v_gene: TRBV19; abundance: -; CDR3nt: TGTGCCAGTAGTATCTGGCAGGGGAGTCAGCCCCAGCATTTT; CDR3aa: CASSIWQGSQPQHF
j_gene: TRBJ2-7; d_gene: TRBD2; v_gene: TRBV18; abundance: -; CDR3nt: TGTGCCAGCTCACCCTCCACTAGCGGGGATAACTACGAGCAGTACTTC; CDR3aa: CASSPSTSGDNYEQYF